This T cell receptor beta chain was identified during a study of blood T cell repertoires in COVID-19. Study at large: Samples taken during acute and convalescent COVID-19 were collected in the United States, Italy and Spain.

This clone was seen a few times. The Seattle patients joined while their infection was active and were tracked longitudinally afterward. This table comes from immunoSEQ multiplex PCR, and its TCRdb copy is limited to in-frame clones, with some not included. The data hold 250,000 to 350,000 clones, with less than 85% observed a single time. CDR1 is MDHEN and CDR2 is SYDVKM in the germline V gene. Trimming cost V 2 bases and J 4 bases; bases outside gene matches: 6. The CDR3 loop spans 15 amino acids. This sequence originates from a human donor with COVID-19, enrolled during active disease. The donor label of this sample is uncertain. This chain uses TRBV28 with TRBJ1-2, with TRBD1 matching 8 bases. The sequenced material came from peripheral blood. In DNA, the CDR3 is TGTGCCAGCAGTTTACTAAGGACAGGGCTCTATGGCTACACCTTC. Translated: CASSLLRTGLYGYTF.